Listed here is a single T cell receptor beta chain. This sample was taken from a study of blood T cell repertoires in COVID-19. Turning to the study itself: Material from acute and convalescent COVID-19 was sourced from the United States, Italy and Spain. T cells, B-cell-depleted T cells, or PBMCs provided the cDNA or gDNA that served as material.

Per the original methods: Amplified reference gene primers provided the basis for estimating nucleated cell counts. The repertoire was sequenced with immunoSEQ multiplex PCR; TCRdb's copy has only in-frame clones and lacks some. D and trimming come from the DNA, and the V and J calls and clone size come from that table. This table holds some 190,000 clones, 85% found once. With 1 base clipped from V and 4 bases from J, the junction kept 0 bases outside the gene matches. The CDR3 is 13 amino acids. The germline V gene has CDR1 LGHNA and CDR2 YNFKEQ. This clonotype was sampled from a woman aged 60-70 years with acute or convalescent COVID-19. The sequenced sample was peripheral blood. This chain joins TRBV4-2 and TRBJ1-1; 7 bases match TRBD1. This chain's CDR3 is CASSQGTGTEAFF. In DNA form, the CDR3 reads TGTGCCAGCAGCCAAGGGACAGGCACTGAAGCTTTCTTT.